Below, 27 T cell receptor beta chains from the same sample are listed, as sequenced in a study of T cells in tuberculosis. Produced via immunoSEQ multiplex PCR; TCRdb's table is partial and in-frame only. The sample lists roughly 40,000 clones; nearly 97% were seen once. The sequencing input was PBMCs. The source is a donor under 30 with latent tuberculosis or without tuberculosis infection.

The chain joins TRBV7-2 to TRBJ1-4; no definite D call. Germline CDR1 SGHTA, CDR2 FQGNSA. CDR3 size: 14 residues. Between the trimmed V and J ends, which lost 5 bases and 4 bases, there was a span of 11 bases. The CDR3 loop is CASSREVNNEKLFF. In DNA, the CDR3 is TGTGCCAGCAGCCGCGAGGTTAATAATGAAAAACTGTTTTTT.

This clone was seen once. This rearrangement joins TRBV5-4 to TRBJ1-4, with 8 bases matching TRBD1. V lost 4 bases, J lost 5 bases, and 7 bases stayed unmatched. The CDR3 loop spans 15 amino acids. The germline V gene has CDR1 SGHNT and CDR2 YYREEE (reference sequence). The CDR3 nucleotides read TGTGCCAGCAGCGCCCGGGACAGGACCAATGAAAAACTGTTTTTT. It codes for CASSARDRTNEKLFF.

The chain has TRBV18 and TRBJ2-2; tentative D call: TRBD1 (6 bases). Germline V CDR1 and CDR2: KGHSH, LQKENI. V was trimmed by 5 bases and J by 3 bases, leaving 13 bases between them. This CDR3 comprises 15 residues. In nucleotides, the CDR3 is TGTGCCAGCTCAGGGACATATTGGGACACCGGGGAGCTGTTTTTT. This sequence encodes CASSGTYWDTGELFF.

V is TRBV7-2 and J is TRBJ1-2, with D possibly matching TRBD1 (6 bases). Looked up from germline, CDR1 is SGHTA and CDR2 is FQGNSA. The CDR3 length is 17 residues. The ends were cut back, 1 base at V and 6 bases at J, with 21 bases in the middle. The CDR3 loop reads CASSLVLGMGASDGYTF. CDR3 in DNA: TGTGCCAGCAGCTTAGTACTAGGGATGGGGGCGTCGGATGGCTACACCTTC.

The chain joins TRBV9 to TRBJ2-2, with D tentatively TRBD1 (6 bases). Germline CDR1 reads SGDLS; CDR2 reads YYNGEE. The CDR3 has 15 amino acids. Trimming removed 0 bases at V and 5 bases at J, with 11 bases between. The CDR3 reads CASSVVAGETGELFF. CDR3 in DNA: TGTGCCAGCAGCGTAGTGGCAGGGGAGACCGGGGAGCTGTTTTTT.

This rearrangement joins TRBV2 to TRBJ2-7; D might be TRBD2 (5 bases). The CDR3 runs 12 residues. Trimming left V 8 bases short and J 1 base short, with 9 bases between. CDR1 is SNHLY and CDR2 is FYNNEI in the germline V gene. In DNA, the CDR3 is TGTGCCAGCGCTAGCATTTCCTACGAGCAGTACTTC. Protein product: CASASISYEQYF.

This sequence joins TRBV19 and TRBJ2-3; 10 bases align to TRBD1. Losses at the gene ends were 6 bases for V and 2 bases for J; bases not matched to a gene: 8. Germline values: CDR1 LNHDA, CDR2 SQIVND (reference sequence). The CDR3 totals 16 residues. The DNA for the CDR3 is TGTGCCAGTAGCGGGACAGGGGTATTGAACACAGATACGCAGTATTTT. This encodes CASSGTGVLNTDTQYF.

The chain carries TRBV6-1 and TRBJ2-7, with a tentative D call TRBD1 (5 bases). This CDR3 spans 14 amino acids. The V end was cut by 7 bases, the J end by 6 bases, with 19 bases between. Germline CDR1 and CDR2: MNHNS and SASEGT. CDR3 sequence: CASTRSSDRGEQYF. CDR3 DNA: TGTGCCAGCACTCGAAGCTCTGACAGAGGCGAGCAGTACTTC.

The rearrangement links TRBV30 to TRBJ1-2; D not resolved. Trimming removed 4 bases at V and 4 bases at J, with 7 bases between. The CDR3 consists of 11 residues. The germline V gene has CDR1 GTSNPN and CDR2 SVGIG (reference sequence). CDR3 amino acids: CAWMEGYGYTF. The CDR3 DNA follows: TGTGCCTGGATGGAGGGCTATGGCTACACCTTC.

CDR3 sequence: CAWSVQAEAFF. The CDR3 DNA follows: TGTGCCTGGAGTGTACAGGCCGAAGCTTTCTTT. The chain uses TRBV30 and TRBJ1-1; possible D gene TRBD1, 5 bases. The length of the CDR3 is 11 residues. Trimming took off 0 bases at V and 8 bases at J, with 7 bases between the two ends. In germline, CDR1 is GTSNPN, CDR2 SVGIG (reference sequence).

The CDR3 reads CASSAGTGGNYEQYF. The CDR3 nucleotides are TGTGCCAGCAGCGCCGGGACAGGGGGGAACTACGAGCAGTACTTC. The chain combines TRBV9 with TRBJ2-7, with 11 bases matching TRBD1. Germline CDR1 and CDR2: SGDLS and YYNGEE. This CDR3 region has 15 residues. V lost 3 bases to trimming and J lost 3 bases; unmatched junction nucleotides: 5.

The CDR3 loop is CASSLDSYNEQFF. The CDR3 DNA reads TGTGCCAGCAGTTTAGACAGCTACAATGAGCAGTTCTTC. This rearrangement joins TRBV27 to TRBJ2-1, with D possibly matching TRBD1 (5 bases). The germline CDR1 and CDR2 sequences are MNHEY and SMNVEV (reference sequence). V shed 2 bases and J shed 3 bases, with 5 bases lying between them. The CDR3 loop spans 13 amino acids.

The chain has TRBV9 and TRBJ1-6, with 8 nucleotides matching TRBD1. With 3 bases clipped from V and 7 bases from J, the junction kept 3 bases outside the gene matches. There are 14 residues in the CDR3. Germline V CDR1 and CDR2: SGDLS, YYNGEE. The CDR3: CASSGQGPNSPLHF. CDR3 nucleotides: TGTGCCAGCAGCGGACAGGGGCCCAATTCACCCCTCCACTTT. Full variable domain (rest looked up from reference TRBV9 and TRBJ1-6): DSGVTQTPKHLITATGQRVTLRCSPRSGDLSVYWYQQSLDQGLQFLIQYYNGEERAKGNILERFSAQQFPDLHSELNLSSLELGDSALYFCASSGQGPNSPLHFGNGTRLTVT.

The rearrangement joins TRBV2 to TRBJ1-4, with D maybe TRBD1 (6 bases). Trimming shortened V by 2 bases and J by 7 bases, and 17 bases separated the two germline ends. The CDR3 is made up of 16 amino acids. Germline V CDR1 and CDR2: SNHLY, FYNNEI. This CDR3 is CASSETGEGGGEKLFF. The CDR3, as DNA: TGTGCCAGCAGTGAAACTGGAGAAGGGGGGGGTGAAAAACTGTTTTTT.

The chain recombines TRBV19 with TRBJ2-5, with a tentative D call TRBD1 (5 bases). From germline, CDR1 is LNHDA and CDR2 SQIVND (reference sequence). Trimming left V 7 bases short and J 6 bases short, with 15 bases between. The CDR3 has 13 amino acids. For the CDR3, the DNA is TGTGCCAGTAAGGTTAGGGGTCGGAAGACCCAGTACTTC. Amino acids: CASKVRGRKTQYF. Filled out from reference TRBV19 and TRBJ2-5, the complete variable domain reads DGGITQSPKYLFRKEGQNVTLSCEQNLNHDAMYWYRQDPGQGLRLIYYSQIVNDFQKGDIAEGYSVSREKKESFPLTVTSAQKNPTAFYLCASKVRGRKTQYFGPGTRLLVL.

This clone was counted once. The chain carries TRBV30 and TRBJ2-5, with 10 bases matching TRBD2. V trimming: 4 bases; J trimming: 2 bases; junction bases outside the gene matches: 7. Germline V gene lookup returns CDR1 GTSNPN and CDR2 SVGIG (reference sequence). The CDR3 has 15 residues. CDR3 coding DNA: TGTGCCTGGACCCTGAGTAGCGGGGGGCAAGAGACCCAGTACTTC. It codes for CAWTLSSGGQETQYF.

The chain carries TRBV4-1 and TRBJ2-5, with no clear D. The CDR3 consists of 13 residues. The germline V and J ends were trimmed by 1 base and 5 bases, with 8 bases remaining between them. Germline lookup yields CDR1 MGHRA and CDR2 YSYEKL. Written as DNA, the CDR3 is TGCGCCAGCAGCCAAGCTAGTCTGGAGACCCAGTACTTC. It encodes CASSQASLETQYF.

V gene TRBV6-5 combines with J gene TRBJ2-6; D is uncertain. CDR3 length equals 14 residues. The V and J ends lost 2 bases and 4 bases respectively, with 6 bases between them. Germline V gives CDR1 MNHEY, CDR2 SVGAGI. The CDR3 sequence: CASSYILGANVLTF. In DNA, the CDR3 is TGTGCCAGCAGTTACATTCTAGGGGCCAACGTCCTGACTTTC.

In DNA, the CDR3 is TGCGCCAGCAGCCAAGAACCCGGGGGTGGTGAAAAACTGTTTTTT. Translated: CASSQEPGGGEKLFF. The chain has TRBV4-3 and TRBJ1-4; possibly TRBD1 for D (5 bases). Germline CDR1 is LGHNA and CDR2 is YSLEER. This CDR3 comprises 15 residues. The V end was cut by 0 bases, the J end by 7 bases, with 12 bases between.

The J gene is TRBJ1-1, the V gene TRBV7-8, with D maybe TRBD1 (6 bases). Trimming took 5 bases from V and 5 from J, leaving 15 bases between them. CDR1 is SGHVS and CDR2 is FQNEAQ in the germline V gene. CDR3 length: 14 residues. This CDR3 reads CASSGRGGGTEAFF. The CDR3 DNA is TGTGCCAGCAGCGGCAGAGGGGGGGGGACTGAAGCTTTCTTT.

This clone was detected only once. V gene TRBV7-9 combines with J gene TRBJ2-5; D is possibly TRBD1 (5 bases). The CDR3 contains 14 residues. CDR1 is SEHNR and CDR2 is FQNEAQ in the germline V gene (reference sequence). V was shortened by 0 bases and J by 1 base, with 6 bases between the two germline ends. The CDR3 is CASSLARGQETQYF. The CDR3 bases are TGTGCCAGCAGCTTAGCTAGGGGCCAAGAGACCCAGTACTTC.

The CDR3 DNA reads as TGTGCCAGCAGTGAATTTAGCTCGTCGGGCACCGGGGAGCTGTTTTTT. Its protein product is CASSEFSSSGTGELFF. This chain connects TRBV25-1 to TRBJ2-2, with D unresolved. The CDR3 totals 16 residues. The germline CDR1 and CDR2 sequences are MGHDK and SYGVNS. V lost 1 base and J 4 bases, leaving 13 bases between the germline ends. Drawing the rest from reference TRBV25-1 and TRBJ2-2, the complete variable domain is EADIYQTPRYLVIGTGKKITLECSQTMGHDKMYWYQQDPGMELHLIHYSYGVNSTEKGDLSSESTVSRIRTEHFPLTLESARPSHTSQYLCASSEFSSSGTGELFFGEGSRLTVL.

The gene calls are TRBV5-1 and TRBJ2-7, with D tentatively TRBD2 (6 bases). CDR1 SGHRS and CDR2 YFSETQ come from the germline V gene. CDR3 length: 17 residues. V dropped 4 bases and J dropped 2 bases, with 22 bases sitting between them. This CDR3 is CASSPFAGSGSTYEQYF. In nucleotides, the CDR3 is TGCGCCAGCAGCCCTTTCGCGGGAAGTGGGTCGACCTACGAGCAGTACTTC.

This rearrangement joins TRBV30 to TRBJ1-1; 11 bases fit TRBD1. Germline V gene sequence: CDR1 GTSNPN, CDR2 SVGIG (reference sequence). Trimming at V came to 2 bases and at J to 1 base, leaving 24 bases not matched to a gene. This CDR3 comprises 22 residues. The DNA for the CDR3 is TGTGCCTGGAGTTATGTGGTGGGTTCGTCCCCGGGACAGGGGGTTCAGAACACTGAAGCTTTCTTT. Amino acid sequence: CAWSYVVGSSPGQGVQNTEAFF.

The chain uses TRBV27 and TRBJ2-1; D may be TRBD1 (6 bases). The CDR3 consists of 14 residues. V was shortened by 6 bases and J by 4 bases, with 13 bases between the two germline ends. Germline values: CDR1 MNHEY, CDR2 SMNVEV (reference sequence). The DNA for the CDR3 is TGTGCCAGCAGCCCGACAGGAGGATACAATGAGCAGTTCTTC. It yields the protein CASSPTGGYNEQFF.

This chain joins TRBV30 and TRBJ2-7, with D perhaps matching TRBD2 (5 bases). The CDR3 runs to 12 residues. CDR1 is GTSNPN, CDR2 SVGIG, per germline (reference sequence). Trimming cost V 7 bases and J 1 base, with 11 bases left between them. The CDR3 bases are TGTGCCTTGTTAGGAGGATCCTACGAGCAGTACTTC. Translation: CALLGGSYEQYF.

This chain uses TRBV9 with TRBJ1-4; D is undetermined. Germline lookup yields CDR1 SGDLS and CDR2 YYNGEE. CDR3 size: 13 residues. The germline V and J ends were trimmed by 8 bases and 6 bases, with 14 bases remaining between them. CDR3 nucleotide sequence: TGTGCCAGGGACTGCGGGATTTATGAAAAACTGTTTTTT. Protein sequence: CARDCGIYEKLFF.